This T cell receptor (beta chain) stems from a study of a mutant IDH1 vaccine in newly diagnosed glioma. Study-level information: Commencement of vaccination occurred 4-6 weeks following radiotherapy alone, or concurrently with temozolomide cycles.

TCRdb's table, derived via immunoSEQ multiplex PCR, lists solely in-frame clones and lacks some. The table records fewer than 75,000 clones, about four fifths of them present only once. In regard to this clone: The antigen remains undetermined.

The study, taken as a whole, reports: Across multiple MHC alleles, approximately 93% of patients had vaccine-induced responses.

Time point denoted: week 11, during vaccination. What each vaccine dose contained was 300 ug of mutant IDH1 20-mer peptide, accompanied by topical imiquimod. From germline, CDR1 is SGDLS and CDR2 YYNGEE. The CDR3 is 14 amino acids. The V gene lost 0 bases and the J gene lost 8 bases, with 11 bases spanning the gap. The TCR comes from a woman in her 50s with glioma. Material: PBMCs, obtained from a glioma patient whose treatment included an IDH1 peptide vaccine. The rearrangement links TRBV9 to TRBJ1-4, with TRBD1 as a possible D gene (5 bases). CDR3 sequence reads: CASSVGQSSEKLFF. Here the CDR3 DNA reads TGTGCCAGCAGCGTAGGACAGAGTTCGGAAAAACTGTTTTTT. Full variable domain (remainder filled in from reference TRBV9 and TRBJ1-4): DSGVTQTPKHLITATGQRVTLRCSPRSGDLSVYWYQQSLDQGLQFLIQYYNGEERAKGNILERFSAQQFPDLHSELNLSSLELGDSALYFCASSVGQSSEKLFFGSGTQLSVL.